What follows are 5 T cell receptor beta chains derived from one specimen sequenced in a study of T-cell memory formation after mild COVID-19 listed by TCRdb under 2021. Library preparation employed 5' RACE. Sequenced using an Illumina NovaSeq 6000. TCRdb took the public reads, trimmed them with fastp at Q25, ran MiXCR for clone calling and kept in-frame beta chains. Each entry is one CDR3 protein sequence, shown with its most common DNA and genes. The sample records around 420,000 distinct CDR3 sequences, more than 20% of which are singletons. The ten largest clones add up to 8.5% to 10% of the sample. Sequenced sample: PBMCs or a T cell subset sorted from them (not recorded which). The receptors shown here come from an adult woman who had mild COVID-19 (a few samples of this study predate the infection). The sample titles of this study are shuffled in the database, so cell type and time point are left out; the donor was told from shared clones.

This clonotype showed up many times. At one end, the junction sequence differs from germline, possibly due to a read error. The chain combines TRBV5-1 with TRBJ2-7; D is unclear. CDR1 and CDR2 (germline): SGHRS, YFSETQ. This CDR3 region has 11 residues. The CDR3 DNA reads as TGTGCCAGCAGCTTAGGTCACGAGCAGTACTTC. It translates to CASSLGHEQYF.

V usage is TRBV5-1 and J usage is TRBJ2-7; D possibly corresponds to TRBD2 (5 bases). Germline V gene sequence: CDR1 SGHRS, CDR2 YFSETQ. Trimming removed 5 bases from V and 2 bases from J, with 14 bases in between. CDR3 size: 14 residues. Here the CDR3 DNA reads TGCGCCAGCAGATCGAATAGCGAAACCTACGAGCAGTACTTC. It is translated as CASRSNSETYEQYF. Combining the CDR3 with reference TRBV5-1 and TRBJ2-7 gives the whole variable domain KAGVTQTPRYLIKTRGQQVTLSCSPISGHRSVSWYQQTPGQGLQFLFEYFSETQRNKGNFPGRFSGRQFSNSRSEMNVSTLELGDSALYLCASRSNSETYEQYFGPGTRLTVT.

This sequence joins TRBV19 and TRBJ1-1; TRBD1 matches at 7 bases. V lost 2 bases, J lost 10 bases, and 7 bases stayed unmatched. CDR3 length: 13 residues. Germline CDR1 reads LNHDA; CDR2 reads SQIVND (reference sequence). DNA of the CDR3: TGTGCCAGTAGTATATCCCCGACAGGGCCAGCTTTCTTT. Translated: CASSISPTGPAFF.

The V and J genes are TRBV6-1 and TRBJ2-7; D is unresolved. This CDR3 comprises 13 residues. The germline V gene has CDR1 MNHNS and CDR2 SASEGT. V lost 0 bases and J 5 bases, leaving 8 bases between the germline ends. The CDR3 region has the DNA TGTGCCAGCAGTGAAGCGTGGGGAAACGAGCAGTACTTC. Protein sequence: CASSEAWGNEQYF.

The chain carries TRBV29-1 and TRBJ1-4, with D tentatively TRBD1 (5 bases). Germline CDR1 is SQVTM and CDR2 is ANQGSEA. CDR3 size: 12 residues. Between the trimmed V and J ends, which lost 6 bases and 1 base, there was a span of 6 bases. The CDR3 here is CSVRGTNEKLFF. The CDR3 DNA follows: TGCAGCGTAAGGGGAACTAATGAAAAACTGTTTTTT.